Described below is a single T cell receptor beta chain sequence and its context. Its specificity is unknown. This record belongs to a study of T cells after yellow fever vaccination. Study outcomes and limitations: Faster peaking, at day 5 versus 15, marked a secondary response that was weaker.

This CDR3 is built from 13 residues. Per germline, CDR1 MNHEY and CDR2 SVGEGT. Trimming removed 0 bases from V and 5 bases from J, with 8 bases in between. They built TCR cDNA with 5'RACE template switching, a step that put in a universal primer site and UMIs. TCRdb re-called the 5' RACE reads through MiXCR, storing one row per CDR3 protein. The table records roughly 400,000 distinct CDR3 sequences, 15% to 20% of them present only once. The rearrangement joins TRBV6-2 or TRBV6-3 to TRBJ2-7; D is uncertain. The sequence was obtained from a man in his late teens or twenties who received the YFV17D yellow fever vaccine. The sequencing used PBMCs, collected before the yellow fever booster vaccination. CDR3 bases: TGTGCCAGCAGTTACTCGACGTGGGACGAGCAGTACTTC. Protein sequence: CASSYSTWDEQYF.